This TCR beta chain derives from a study of B cell selection in AIRE deficiency. General study results and limits: CDR3s were shorter in shared Treg sequences, reflecting few non-templated nucleotide insertions. Around 33% of healthy-donor shared Treg TCRbeta sequences appeared in patient Tconv cells. Of roughly 3,300 shared Treg TCRbeta sequences, 31.6% were healthy-donor-only and around 9% patient-only.

Concerning this clone itself: The antigen is undetermined.

Germline V gene sequence: CDR1 MNHEY, CDR2 SVGAGI. V dropped 5 bases and J dropped 0 bases, with 11 bases sitting between them. The CDR3 has 15 amino acids. TCRdb's table, derived via immunoSEQ multiplex PCR, lists solely in-frame clones and lacks some. The sample holds 20,000 to 25,000 clones, 80% to 95% seen once. Regulatory T cells were sorted as CD4+CD25hiCD127low/negative cells. Controls came from healthy donors unrelated to patients. Material for sequencing was CD4+CD25+ Tregs sorted from PBMCs. V and J are TRBV6-5 and TRBJ1-3; D unclear. The TCR comes from a human donor in good health. CDR3 sequence: CASSLAGSSGNTIYF. The CDR3 DNA follows: TGTGCCAGCAGTCTCGCAGGTAGCTCTGGAAACACCATATATTTT.